A single sample gave rise to the 21 T cell receptor beta chains below, sequenced in a study of long-term antiretroviral therapy in people with HIV. Investigators performed immunoSEQ version v3.0 at survey level. Generated by immunoSEQ multiplex PCR, the TCRdb table keeps only in-frame clones and is missing some. This table holds around 4,400 clones, approximately 90% found once. The sequencing used unsorted PBMCs, collected 1.3 years after starting antiretroviral therapy. The receptors here all came from a woman between 50 and 59 years old with HIV.

The CDR3 spells CASSATPVGELFF. As DNA, the CDR3 is TGTGCCAGCAGCGCGACCCCCGTAGGGGAGCTGTTTTTT. The chain uses TRBV9 and TRBJ2-2; D unresolved. The V end was cut by 3 bases, the J end by 8 bases, with 11 bases between. Germline CDR1 is SGDLS and CDR2 is YYNGEE. CDR3 size: 13 residues.

This clone was detected a few times. The chain employs TRBV15 and TRBJ2-1, with D maybe TRBD1 (5 bases). CDR3 size: 13 residues. Trimming shortened V by 3 bases and J by 4 bases, and 7 bases separated the two germline ends. Germline CDR1 and CDR2: LNHNV and YYDKDF (reference sequence). The CDR3 DNA reads as TGTGCCACCAGCAGGACAGATTACAATGAGCAGTTCTTC. This translates into CATSRTDYNEQFF.

The chain couples TRBV10-3 to TRBJ1-4; D remains ambiguous. Germline values: CDR1 ENHRY, CDR2 SYGVKD. This CDR3 has 15 residues. Trimming took off 0 bases at V and 5 bases at J, with 10 bases between the two ends. The CDR3 loop is CAISESVRINEKLFF. In DNA form, the CDR3 reads TGTGCCATCAGTGAGTCGGTCAGGATAAATGAAAAACTGTTTTTT.

This clone was picked up a small number of times. The chain employs TRBV4-2 and TRBJ2-7, with 8 nucleotides matching TRBD2. Trimming took 3 bases from V and 2 from J; bases not matched to a gene: 9. Germline CDR1 LGHNA, CDR2 YNFKEQ. This CDR3 comprises 16 residues. The CDR3 DNA follows: TGTGCCAGCAGCCAGGACGGGACTAGTGGCGCCTACGAGCAGTACTTC. Encoded protein: CASSQDGTSGAYEQYF.

The chain recombines TRBV5-1 with TRBJ1-2; possible D gene TRBD1, 5 bases. This CDR3 has 13 residues. The V end was cut by 7 bases, the J end by 2 bases, with 12 bases between. Germline values: CDR1 SGHRS, CDR2 YFSETQ. DNA for the CDR3: TGCGCCAGCGGGGAGGGGTTAAACTATGGCTACACCTTC. Encoded protein: CASGEGLNYGYTF.

The CDR3 DNA follows: TGTGCCAGCAGCTTAATGTCCCCGGAAAATAATTCACCCCTCCACTTT. Encoded protein: CASSLMSPENNSPLHF. The chain has TRBV7-2 and TRBJ1-6; D is unclear. Trimming pared 2 bases from V and 5 bases from J, leaving 13 bases between. The germline V gene encodes CDR1 SGHTA and CDR2 FQGNSA. There are 16 residues in the CDR3.

The rearrangement uses TRBV5-1 and TRBJ2-5; D gene unclear. Germline CDR1 SGHRS, CDR2 YFSETQ. Trimming took off 0 bases at V and 1 base at J, with 7 bases between the two ends. This CDR3 comprises 14 residues. The CDR3 coding sequence is TGCGCCAGCAGCTTGGAGGCGTTCCAAGAGACCCAGTACTTC. Translation gives CASSLEAFQETQYF.

The rearrangement joins TRBV23-1 to TRBJ2-7, with 8 bases that match TRBD1. TRBV23-1 is labeled an ORF, and its function is uncertain. This CDR3 region has 15 residues. Trimming took 1 base from V and 7 from J; bases not matched to a gene: 9. CDR3 in DNA: TGCGCCAGCAGTCAATGGGGCGACAGGGGTCGGGAGCAGTACGTC. This translates into CASSQWGDRGREQYV.

The gene calls are TRBV6-5 and TRBJ2-7; D is perhaps TRBD1 or TRBD2 (5 bases each). V lost 10 bases and J lost 2, with 18 bases in between. CDR3 length equals 14 residues. Germline CDR1 MNHEY, CDR2 SVGAGI. CDR3 loop: CATTRPGTAYEQYF. The CDR3 nucleotides are TGTGCCACTACCCGACCGGGGACGGCCTACGAGCAGTACTTC.

This clone was recorded only once. The CDR3 loop is CASSLTGNEQFF. Written as DNA, the CDR3 is TGTGCCAGCAGCCTGACGGGGAATGAGCAGTTCTTC. This chain links TRBV6-5 with TRBJ2-1; possibly TRBD2 for D (5 bases). The ends were cut back, 6 bases at V and 7 bases at J, with 10 bases in the middle. Germline V lookup: CDR1 MNHEY, CDR2 SVGAGI. This CDR3 is built from 12 residues.

This chain connects TRBV7-3 to TRBJ1-1; D gene uncertain. The CDR3 is made up of 13 amino acids. The germline gives CDR1 SGHTA, CDR2 FQGTGA. Between the trimmed V and J ends, which lost 4 bases and 5 bases, there was a span of 11 bases. The CDR3 DNA follows: TGTGCCAGCAGCTCGCAACGGGAGACTGAAGCTTTCTTT. Protein: CASSSQRETEAFF.

The CDR3 DNA is TGTGCCAGTATCTCCAAGGGGCAGGGGCCATCGTCGGGCGAGCAGTACGTC. This translates into CASISKGQGPSSGEQYV. The rearrangement joins TRBV19 to TRBJ2-7, with D tentatively TRBD1 (6 bases). This CDR3 is 17 amino acids long. Trimming cost V 7 bases and J 6 bases, with 28 bases left between them. Per germline, CDR1 LNHDA and CDR2 SQIVND (reference sequence).

The chain recombines TRBV18 with TRBJ2-2; D gene ambiguous. Germline V lookup: CDR1 KGHSH, CDR2 LQKENI. The CDR3 sequence is 14 residues long. Trimming removed 7 bases at V and 1 base at J, with 10 bases between. The chain's CDR3 is CASLPTQNTGELFF. The CDR3 nucleotides read TGTGCCAGCTTACCGACTCAGAACACCGGGGAGCTGTTTTTT.

This clone was observed a single time. The chain has TRBV30 and TRBJ1-1, with D possibly matching TRBD1 (5 bases). CDR1 and CDR2 from the germline V gene are GTSNPN and SVGIG (reference sequence). This CDR3 is built from 14 residues. V gave up 3 bases and J gave up 0 bases, with 11 bases separating them. The CDR3 loop reads CAWRGGVMNTEAFF. In DNA, the CDR3 is TGTGCCTGGAGGGGGGGGGTCATGAACACTGAAGCTTTCTTT.

This chain joins TRBV7-9 and TRBJ1-2; 7 bases map to TRBD1. The ends lost 3 bases at V and 4 bases at J; junction bases unmatched: 8. The germline gives CDR1 SEHNR, CDR2 FQNEAQ (reference sequence). CDR3 length: 15 amino acids. The CDR3 coding sequence is TGTGCCAGCAGCTTGGCGACAGGGCCCCTCTATGGCTACACCTTC. This gives the protein CASSLATGPLYGYTF.

DNA of the CDR3: TGTGCCAGCAGTTCCTACGGACTAGCGGACAATGAGCAGTTCTTC. Protein sequence: CASSSYGLADNEQFF. V gene TRBV27 combines with J gene TRBJ2-1; the match to TRBD2 covers 10 bases. Germline trimming cut 4 bases from V and 5 bases from J; bases unmatched to any gene: 5. CDR3 size: 15 residues. The germline CDR1 and CDR2 sequences are MNHEY and SMNVEV (reference sequence).

The chain uses TRBV5-1 and TRBJ2-2, with D possibly matching TRBD2 (6 bases). The CDR3 spans 15 residues. Germline V lookup: CDR1 SGHRS, CDR2 YFSETQ. Trimming removed 4 bases from V and 7 bases from J, with 17 bases in between. CDR3 in DNA: TGCGCCAGCAGCGCGGGCCTCCGGGAGTACGGGGAGCTGTTTTTT. It translates to CASSAGLREYGELFF. Drawing the rest from reference TRBV5-1 and TRBJ2-2, the complete variable domain is KAGVTQTPRYLIKTRGQQVTLSCSPISGHRSVSWYQQTPGQGLQFLFEYFSETQRNKGNFPGRFSGRQFSNSRSEMNVSTLELGDSALYLCASSAGLREYGELFFGEGSRLTVL.

This clone was recorded once. The V gene is TRBV15, the J gene TRBJ2-3; D call uncertain. The CDR3 is 15 residues long. CDR1 is LNHNV, CDR2 YYDKDF, per germline (reference sequence). V lost 3 bases and J 6 bases, leaving 16 bases between the germline ends. This CDR3 reads CATSSVKTRPDTQYF. The CDR3 DNA is TGTGCCACCAGCAGTGTGAAAACCCGGCCGGATACGCAGTATTTT. Drawing the rest from reference TRBV15 and TRBJ2-3, the complete variable domain is DAMVIQNPRYQVTQFGKPVTLSCSQTLNHNVMYWYQQKSSQAPKLLFHYYDKDFNNEADTPDNFQSRRPNTSFCFLDIRSPGLGDTAMYLCATSSVKTRPDTQYFGPGTRLTVL.

The chain combines TRBV10-3 with TRBJ2-3, with D tentatively TRBD1 or TRBD2 (6 bases each). This CDR3 contains 14 residues. Germline loops: CDR1 ENHRY, CDR2 SYGVKD. V was clipped by 11 bases and J by 3 bases, with 18 bases between them. CDR3 sequence (DNA): TGTGCCTACTGGCAGGGGACTGTAACAGATACGCAGTATTTT. Protein: CAYWQGTVTDTQYF.

The rearrangement links TRBV10-1 to TRBJ2-1, with 9 bases identical to TRBD2. The V and J ends lost 1 base and 9 bases, in that order; junction bases with no gene match: 7. The CDR3 is 15 amino acids. Germline-derived CDR1 and CDR2 are WNHNN and SYGVQD (reference sequence). The CDR3: CASSEWEGLASEQFF. CDR3 coding DNA: TGCGCCAGCAGTGAGTGGGAAGGACTAGCGAGTGAGCAGTTCTTC.

This clone was detected only a few times. The chain couples TRBV21-1 to TRBJ1-5. TRBV21-1 is deemed a pseudogene. The CDR3 length is 11 residues. CDR3 in amino acids: CASRFNQPQHF. In DNA, the CDR3 is TGTGCCAGCAGGTTTAATCAGCCCCAGCATTTT.